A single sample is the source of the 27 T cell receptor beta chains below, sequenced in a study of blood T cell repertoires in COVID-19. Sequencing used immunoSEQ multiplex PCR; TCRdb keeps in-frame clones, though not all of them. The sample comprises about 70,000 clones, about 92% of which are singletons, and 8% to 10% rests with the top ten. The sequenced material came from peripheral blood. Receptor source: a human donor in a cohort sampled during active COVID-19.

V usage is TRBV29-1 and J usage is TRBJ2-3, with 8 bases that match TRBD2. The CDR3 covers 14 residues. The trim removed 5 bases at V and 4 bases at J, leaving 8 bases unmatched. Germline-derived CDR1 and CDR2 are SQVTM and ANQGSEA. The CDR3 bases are TGCAGCGTTTCTAAGCGGGAGAATCCAGATACGCAGTATTTT. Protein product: CSVSKRENPDTQYF.

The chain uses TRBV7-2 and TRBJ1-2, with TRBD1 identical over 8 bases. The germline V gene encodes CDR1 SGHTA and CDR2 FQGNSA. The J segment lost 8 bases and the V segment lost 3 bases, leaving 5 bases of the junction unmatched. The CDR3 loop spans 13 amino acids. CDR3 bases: TGTGCCAGCAGCTTGACAGGGGTTTGGGGCTACACCTTC. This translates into CASSLTGVWGYTF. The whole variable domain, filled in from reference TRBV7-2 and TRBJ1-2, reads GAGVSQSPSNKVTEKGKDVELRCDPISGHTALYWYRQSLGQGLEFLIYFQGNSAPDKSGLPSDRFSAERTGGSVSTLTIQRTQQEDSAVYLCASSLTGVWGYTFGSGTRLTVV.

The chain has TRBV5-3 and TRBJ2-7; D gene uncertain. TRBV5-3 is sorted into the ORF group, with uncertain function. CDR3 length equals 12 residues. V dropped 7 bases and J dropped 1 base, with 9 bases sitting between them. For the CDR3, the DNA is TGTGCCAGACCCCCTGAGTCCTACGAGCAGTACTTC. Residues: CARPPESYEQYF.

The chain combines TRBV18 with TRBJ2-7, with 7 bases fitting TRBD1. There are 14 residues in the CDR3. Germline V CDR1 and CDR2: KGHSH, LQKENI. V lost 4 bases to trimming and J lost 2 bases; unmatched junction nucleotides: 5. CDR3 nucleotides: TGTGCCAGCTCACTAGGACAGGCACCCTACGAGCAGTACTTC. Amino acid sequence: CASSLGQAPYEQYF.

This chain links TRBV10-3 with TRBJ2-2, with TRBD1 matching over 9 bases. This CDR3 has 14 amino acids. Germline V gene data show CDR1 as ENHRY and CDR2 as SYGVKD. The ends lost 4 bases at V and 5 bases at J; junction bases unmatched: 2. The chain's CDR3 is CAISGQGGTGELFF. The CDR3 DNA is TGTGCCATCAGTGGACAGGGGGGAACCGGGGAGCTGTTTTTT.

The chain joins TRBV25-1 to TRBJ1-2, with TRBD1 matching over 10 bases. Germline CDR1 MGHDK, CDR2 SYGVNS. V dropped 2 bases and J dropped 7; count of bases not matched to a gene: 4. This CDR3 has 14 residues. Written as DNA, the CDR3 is TGTGCCAGCAGTGAAAGGACAGGGGGTAGTGGCTACACCTTC. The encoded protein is CASSERTGGSGYTF.

CDR3 loop: CASSLFKNTEAFF. As DNA, the CDR3 is TGTGCCAGCAGCTTATTCAAGAACACTGAAGCTTTCTTT. This chain joins TRBV7-3 and TRBJ1-1; unclear D gene. The CDR3 is 13 amino acids. Trimming shortened V by 2 bases and J by 1 base, and 5 bases separated the two germline ends. Looked up from germline, CDR1 is SGHTA and CDR2 is FQGTGA. Full variable domain (missing parts from reference TRBV7-3 and TRBJ1-1): GAGVSQTPSNKVTEKGKYVELRCDPISGHTALYWYRQSLGQGPEFLIYFQGTGAADDSGLPNDRFFAVRPEGSVSTLKIQRTERGDSAVYLCASSLFKNTEAFFGQGTRLTVV.

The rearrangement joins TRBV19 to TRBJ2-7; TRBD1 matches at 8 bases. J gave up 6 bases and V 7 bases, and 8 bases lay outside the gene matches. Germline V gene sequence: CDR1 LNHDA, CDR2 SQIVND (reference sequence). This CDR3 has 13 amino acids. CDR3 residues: CASTPGRGLEQYF. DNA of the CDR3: TGTGCCAGTACCCCCGGCAGGGGGCTCGAGCAGTACTTC.

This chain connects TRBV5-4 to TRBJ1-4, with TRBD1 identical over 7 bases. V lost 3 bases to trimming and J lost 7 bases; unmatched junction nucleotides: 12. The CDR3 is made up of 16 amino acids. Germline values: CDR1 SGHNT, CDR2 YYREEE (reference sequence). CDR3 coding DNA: TGTGCCAGCAGCTCAGAACCGGGACAGCGGGTTGAAAAACTGTTTTTT. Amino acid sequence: CASSSEPGQRVEKLFF. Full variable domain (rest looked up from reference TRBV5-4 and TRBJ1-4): ETGVTQSPTHLIKTRGQQVTLRCSSQSGHNTVSWYQQALGQGPQFIFQYYREEENGRGNFPPRFSGLQFPNYSSELNVNALELDDSALYLCASSSEPGQRVEKLFFGSGTQLSVL.

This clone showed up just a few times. DNA for the CDR3: TGTGCCAGCAGCAAAGGCGGGGGGGTGAACACTGAAGCTTTCTTT. This codes for CASSKGGGVNTEAFF. V gene TRBV21-1 combines with J gene TRBJ1-1. TRBV21-1 is shown as a pseudogene. This CDR3 has 15 residues.

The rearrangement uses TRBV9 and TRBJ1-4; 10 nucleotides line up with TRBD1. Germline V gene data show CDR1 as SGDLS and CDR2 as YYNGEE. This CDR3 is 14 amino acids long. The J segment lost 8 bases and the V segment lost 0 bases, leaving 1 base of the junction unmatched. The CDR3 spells CASSVGQGAEKLFF. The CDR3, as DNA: TGTGCCAGCAGCGTAGGACAGGGGGCGGAAAAACTGTTTTTT. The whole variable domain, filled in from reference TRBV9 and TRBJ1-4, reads DSGVTQTPKHLITATGQRVTLRCSPRSGDLSVYWYQQSLDQGLQFLIQYYNGEERAKGNILERFSAQQFPDLHSELNLSSLELGDSALYFCASSVGQGAEKLFFGSGTQLSVL.

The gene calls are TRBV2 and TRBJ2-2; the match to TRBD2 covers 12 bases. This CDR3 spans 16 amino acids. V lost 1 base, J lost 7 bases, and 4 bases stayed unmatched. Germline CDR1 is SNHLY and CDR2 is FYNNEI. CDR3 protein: CASSEVGTSGRGELFF. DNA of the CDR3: TGTGCCAGCAGTGAAGTCGGGACTAGCGGGCGCGGGGAGCTGTTTTTT.

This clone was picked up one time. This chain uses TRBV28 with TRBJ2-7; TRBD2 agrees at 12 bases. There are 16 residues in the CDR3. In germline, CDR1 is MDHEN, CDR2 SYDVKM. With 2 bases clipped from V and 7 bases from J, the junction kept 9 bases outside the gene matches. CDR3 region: CASSLIRTSGTREQYF. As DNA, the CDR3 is TGTGCCAGCAGTTTAATAAGGACTAGCGGGACAAGGGAGCAGTACTTC.

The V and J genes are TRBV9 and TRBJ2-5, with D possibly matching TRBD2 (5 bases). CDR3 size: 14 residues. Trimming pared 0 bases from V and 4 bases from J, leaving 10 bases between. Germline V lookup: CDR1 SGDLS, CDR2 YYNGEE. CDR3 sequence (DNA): TGTGCCAGCAGCGTAGGAGTAGGGAGAGAGACCCAGTACTTC. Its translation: CASSVGVGRETQYF. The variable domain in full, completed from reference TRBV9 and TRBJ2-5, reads DSGVTQTPKHLITATGQRVTLRCSPRSGDLSVYWYQQSLDQGLQFLIQYYNGEERAKGNILERFSAQQFPDLHSELNLSSLELGDSALYFCASSVGVGRETQYFGPGTRLLVL.

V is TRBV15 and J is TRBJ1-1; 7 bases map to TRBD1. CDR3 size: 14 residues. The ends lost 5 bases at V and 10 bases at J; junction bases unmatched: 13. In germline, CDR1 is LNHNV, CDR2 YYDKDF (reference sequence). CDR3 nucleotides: TGTGCCACCAGCCGGCGCGTCACAGGGGATTCAGCTTTCTTT. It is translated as CATSRRVTGDSAFF. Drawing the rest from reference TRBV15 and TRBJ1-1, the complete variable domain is DAMVIQNPRYQVTQFGKPVTLSCSQTLNHNVMYWYQQKSSQAPKLLFHYYDKDFNNEADTPDNFQSRRPNTSFCFLDIRSPGLGDTAMYLCATSRRVTGDSAFFGQGTRLTVV.

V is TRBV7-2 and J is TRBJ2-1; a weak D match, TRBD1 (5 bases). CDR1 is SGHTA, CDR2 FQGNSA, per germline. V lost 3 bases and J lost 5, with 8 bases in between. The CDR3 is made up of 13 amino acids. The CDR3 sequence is CASSLVGDNEQFF. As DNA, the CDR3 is TGTGCCAGCAGCTTGGTAGGGGACAATGAGCAGTTCTTC.

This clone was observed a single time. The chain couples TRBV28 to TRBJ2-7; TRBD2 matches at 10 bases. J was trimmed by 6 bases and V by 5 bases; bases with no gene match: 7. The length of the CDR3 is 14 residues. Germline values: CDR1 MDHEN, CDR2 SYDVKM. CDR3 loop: CASSNSGRATEQYF. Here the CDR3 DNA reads TGTGCCAGCAGTAACAGCGGGAGGGCAACCGAGCAGTACTTC.

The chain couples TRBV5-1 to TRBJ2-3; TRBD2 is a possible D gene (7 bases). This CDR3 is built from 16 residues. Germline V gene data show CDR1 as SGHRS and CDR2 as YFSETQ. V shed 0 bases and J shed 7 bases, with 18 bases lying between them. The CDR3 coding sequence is TGCGCCAGCAGCTTGGCCGCGGGGGCGATGGGGAATACGCAGTATTTT. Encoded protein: CASSLAAGAMGNTQYF.

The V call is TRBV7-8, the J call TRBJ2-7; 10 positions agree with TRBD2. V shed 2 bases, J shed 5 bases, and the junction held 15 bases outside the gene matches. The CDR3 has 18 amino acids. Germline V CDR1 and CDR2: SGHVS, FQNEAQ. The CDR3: CASSLPRSGRADSNEQYF. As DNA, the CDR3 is TGTGCCAGCAGCTTACCGAGGAGCGGGAGGGCAGATTCAAACGAGCAGTACTTC.

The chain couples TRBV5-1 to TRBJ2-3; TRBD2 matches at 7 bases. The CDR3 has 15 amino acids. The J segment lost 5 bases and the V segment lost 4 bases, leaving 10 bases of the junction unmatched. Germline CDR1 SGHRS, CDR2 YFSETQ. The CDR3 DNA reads TGCGCCAGCAGCCCGAGGGCGGGAGACGTAGATACGCAGTATTTT. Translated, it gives CASSPRAGDVDTQYF. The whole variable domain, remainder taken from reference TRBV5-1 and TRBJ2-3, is KAGVTQTPRYLIKTRGQQVTLSCSPISGHRSVSWYQQTPGQGLQFLFEYFSETQRNKGNFPGRFSGRQFSNSRSEMNVSTLELGDSALYLCASSPRAGDVDTQYFGPGTRLTVL.

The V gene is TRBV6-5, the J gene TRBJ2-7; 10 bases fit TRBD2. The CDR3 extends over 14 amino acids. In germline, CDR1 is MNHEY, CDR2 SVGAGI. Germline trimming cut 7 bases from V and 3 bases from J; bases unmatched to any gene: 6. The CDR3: CASIKSGGDYEQYF. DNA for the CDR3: TGTGCCAGCATTAAAAGCGGGGGGGACTACGAGCAGTACTTC.

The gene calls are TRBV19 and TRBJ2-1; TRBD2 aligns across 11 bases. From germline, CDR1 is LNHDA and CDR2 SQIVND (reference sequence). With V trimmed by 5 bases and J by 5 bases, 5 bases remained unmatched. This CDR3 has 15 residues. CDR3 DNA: TGTGCCAGTAGTTTCGGACTAGCGGGCAACAATGAGCAGTTCTTC. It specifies CASSFGLAGNNEQFF.

The CDR3 reads CASSPPSVGDIQYF. The CDR3 region has the DNA TGTGCCAGCTCACCACCCTCCGTCGGGGACATTCAGTACTTC. V is TRBV18 and J is TRBJ2-4, with D perhaps matching TRBD2 (5 bases). CDR1 is KGHSH, CDR2 LQKENI, per germline. Trimming shortened V by 0 bases and J by 8 bases, and 11 bases separated the two germline ends. The CDR3 totals 14 residues.

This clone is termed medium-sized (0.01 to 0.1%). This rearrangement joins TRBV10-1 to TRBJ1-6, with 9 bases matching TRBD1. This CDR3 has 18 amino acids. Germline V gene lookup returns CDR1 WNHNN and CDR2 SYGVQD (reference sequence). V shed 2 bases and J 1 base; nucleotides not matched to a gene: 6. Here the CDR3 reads CASSEPSGQGSYNSPLHF. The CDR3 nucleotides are TGCGCCAGCAGTGAGCCCTCAGGACAGGGGTCCTATAATTCACCCCTCCACTTT.

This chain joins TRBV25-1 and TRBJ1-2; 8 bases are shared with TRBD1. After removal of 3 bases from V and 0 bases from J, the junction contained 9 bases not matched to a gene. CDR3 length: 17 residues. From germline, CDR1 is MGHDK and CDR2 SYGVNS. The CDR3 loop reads CASSDPIGTGTNYGYTF. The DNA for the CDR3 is TGTGCCAGCAGTGACCCAATCGGGACAGGAACTAACTATGGCTACACCTTC.

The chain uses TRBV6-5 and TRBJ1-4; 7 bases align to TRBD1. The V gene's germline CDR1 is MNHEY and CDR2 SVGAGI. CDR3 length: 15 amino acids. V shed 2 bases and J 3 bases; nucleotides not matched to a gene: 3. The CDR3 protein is CASSYGQASNEKLFF. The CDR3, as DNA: TGTGCCAGCAGTTACGGACAGGCCTCTAATGAAAAACTGTTTTTT.

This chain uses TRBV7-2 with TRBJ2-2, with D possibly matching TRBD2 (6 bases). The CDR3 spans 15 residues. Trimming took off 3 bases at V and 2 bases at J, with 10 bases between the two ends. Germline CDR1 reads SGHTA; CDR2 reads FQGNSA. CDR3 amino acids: CASSLGGYNTGELFF. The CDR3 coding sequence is TGTGCCAGCAGCTTGGGGGGATATAACACCGGGGAGCTGTTTTTT.